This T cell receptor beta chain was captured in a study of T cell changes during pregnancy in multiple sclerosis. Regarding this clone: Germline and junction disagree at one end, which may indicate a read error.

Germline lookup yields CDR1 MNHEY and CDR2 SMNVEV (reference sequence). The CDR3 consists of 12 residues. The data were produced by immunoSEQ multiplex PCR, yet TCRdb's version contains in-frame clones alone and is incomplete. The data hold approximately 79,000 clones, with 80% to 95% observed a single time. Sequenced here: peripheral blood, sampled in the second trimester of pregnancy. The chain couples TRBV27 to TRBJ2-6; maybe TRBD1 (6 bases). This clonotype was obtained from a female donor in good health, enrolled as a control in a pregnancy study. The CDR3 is CASTQGGNVLTF. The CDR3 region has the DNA TGTGCCAGCACCCAAGGGGGCAACGTCCTGACTTTC.